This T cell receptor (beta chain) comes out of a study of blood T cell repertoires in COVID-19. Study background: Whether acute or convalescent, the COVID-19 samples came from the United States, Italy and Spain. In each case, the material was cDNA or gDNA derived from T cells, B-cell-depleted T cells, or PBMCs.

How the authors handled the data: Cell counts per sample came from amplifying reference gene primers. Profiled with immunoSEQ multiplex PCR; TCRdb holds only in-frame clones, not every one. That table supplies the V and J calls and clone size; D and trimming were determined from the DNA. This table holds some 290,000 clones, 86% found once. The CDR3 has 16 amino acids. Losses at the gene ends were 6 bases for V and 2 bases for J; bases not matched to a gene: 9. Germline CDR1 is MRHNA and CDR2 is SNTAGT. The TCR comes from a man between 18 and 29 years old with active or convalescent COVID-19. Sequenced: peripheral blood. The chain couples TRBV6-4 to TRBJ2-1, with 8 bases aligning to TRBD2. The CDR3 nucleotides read TGTGCCAGCAGGCCCTCGGGGGGGTCTGCCTACAATGAGCAGTTCTTC. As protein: CASRPSGGSAYNEQFF.